This T cell receptor beta chain was documented in a study of cytomegalovirus exposure and HLA in healthy donors. Study results and caveats: Another analysis was done later, and it associated fewer than 20,000 TCR beta sequences with HLA alleles at 0.05 false discovery rate. Generally TCR sequences proved uncommon, though certain public TCRs appeared in numerous donors. Donors belonging to an Asian-associated ancestry cluster reportedly showed fewer N-insertions in productive TCRs than the approximately 670-donor mean, according to what a later analysis found. Analysis performed later showed TCR beta chains linked to HLA being more clonally expanded than equally common others.

With regard to this clone: Its antigen is as yet unknown.

Primers: 60 Vbeta forward and 13 Jbeta reverse. Using immunoSEQ multiplex PCR, the repertoire was profiled, and TCRdb retains in-frame clones only, with some absent. The table records under 200,000 clones, 77% of them present only once. The sequence was obtained from a woman aged 25 to 39 in good health and CMV-seronegative. Sequences were obtained from PBMCs.

CDR3 nucleotide sequence: TGCGCCAGCAGCTTCGGCAGGGGGACAGATGAGCAGTTCTTC. Translation gives CASSFGRGTDEQFF. This rearrangement joins TRBV5-1 to TRBJ2-1, with 7 bases aligning to TRBD1. Germline-derived CDR1 and CDR2 are SGHRS and YFSETQ. V gave up 2 bases and J gave up 8 bases; unmatched junction bases: 7. The CDR3 runs to 14 residues.